This TCR beta chain was captured in a study of blood T cell repertoires in COVID-19. The overall study: Acute-phase and convalescent COVID-19 samples originated in the United States, Italy and Spain.

Original processing methods: Reference gene primer amplification gave nucleated cell count estimates. Sequencing used immunoSEQ multiplex PCR; TCRdb keeps in-frame clones, though not all of them. The DNA gave D and trimming, while V, J and clone size come from that table. The sample holds approximately 120,000 clones, 75% to 90% seen once. With 2 bases removed from V and 4 bases from J, the gap between germline ends came to 14 bases. Germline loops: CDR1 MDHEN, CDR2 SYDVKM. The CDR3 spans 15 residues. Followed longitudinally, the Seattle patients had been enrolled during active infection. The rearrangement links TRBV28 to TRBJ1-1; possible D gene TRBD1, 5 bases. Sequencing used peripheral blood. The TCR sequence derives from a woman older than 75 with COVID-19, enrolled during active disease. The CDR3 sequence: CASSLGGVLGTEAFF. In nucleotides, the CDR3 is TGTGCCAGCAGTTTAGGGGGGGTTTTGGGCACTGAAGCTTTCTTT. The full variable domain, in which reference TRBV28 and TRBJ1-1 provide the parts outside the CDR3, is DVKVTQSSRYLVKRTGEKVFLECVQDMDHENMFWYRQDPGLGLRLIYFSYDVKMKEKGDIPEGYSVSREKKERFSLILESASTNQTSMYLCASSLGGVLGTEAFFGQGTRLTVV.